This TCR beta chain was captured in a study of regulatory T cells in long-lasting Graves disease. Study conclusions and caveats: Persistent disease was associated with favored TRBV28 usage and with favored use of TRBJ1-2 and TRBJ2-5. Thyroid tissue went unstudied; only peripheral blood was examined.

Noted time point: newly diagnosed GD, antithyroid drugs for less than 3 months. Extracted PBMC RNA gave rise to the TCR library. Building the TCR beta libraries relied on iRepertoire HTBI primers, and CDR3 regions underwent Arm-PCR. TCRdb reprocessed the multiplex PCR reads via MiXCR and lists one record per CDR3 protein. The sample has around 400,000 distinct CDR3 sequences, about 16% seen once; the top ten hold 20% to 25%. The CDR3 contains 15 residues. The ends lost 0 bases at V and 7 bases at J; junction bases unmatched: 3. CDR1 LGHDT and CDR2 YNNKEL come from the germline V gene (reference sequence). A remark on this clonotype: What it binds is not known.

The sequences come from peripheral blood mononuclear cells (PBMCs), collected at new diagnosis, from a patient treated with antithyroid drugs. The V gene is TRBV3-1, the J gene TRBJ1-6, with TRBD1 matching 7 bases. The TCR sequence derives from a female donor with Graves disease. CDR3 in DNA: TGTGCCAGCAGCCAAGATTACAGGGGAAATTCACCCCTCCACTTT. As protein: CASSQDYRGNSPLHF.